What follows are 14 T cell receptor beta chains derived from one specimen sequenced in a study of T cells of healthy individuals. TCRdb called the 5' RACE reads again in MiXCR, with one record for every CDR3 protein. In the table there are 75,000 to 95,000 distinct CDR3 sequences, 4% to 5.5% of which are singletons. These receptors came from a female donor in good health.

This clonotype was recorded at least ten times. The chain recombines TRBV7-2 with TRBJ2-3; 10 nucleotides agree with TRBD2. After removal of 2 bases from V and 5 bases from J, the junction contained 10 bases not matched to a gene. CDR3 length equals 17 residues. Per germline, CDR1 SGHTA and CDR2 FQGNSA. CDR3 protein: CASSLHASGSGGDTQYF. Here the CDR3 DNA reads TGTGCCAGCAGCTTACACGCTAGCGGGAGCGGGGGAGATACGCAGTATTTT.

This clonotype was seen ten or more times. The V gene is TRBV29-1, the J gene TRBJ2-3; TRBD2 agrees at 11 bases. Germline CDR1 and CDR2: SQVTM and ANQGSEA. CDR3 length equals 14 residues. With V trimmed by 8 bases and J by 0 bases, 4 bases remained unmatched. CDR3: CSTRLAGSTDTQYF. The DNA of the CDR3 is TGCAGCACCCGACTAGCGGGGAGCACAGATACGCAGTATTTT.

This rearrangement joins TRBV19 to TRBJ1-2; a weak D match, TRBD1 (5 bases). The CDR3 consists of 13 residues. V was cut by 0 bases and J by 12 bases, with 14 bases left in between. Germline-derived CDR1 and CDR2 are LNHDA and SQIVND (reference sequence). DNA of the CDR3: TGTGCCAGTAGTATAGATCCCAGGGCAGGCCACACCTTC. It translates to CASSIDPRAGHTF.

This clonotype occurred many times. A junction boundary mismatches the germline segment, possibly from a read error. Written as DNA, the CDR3 is TGCGCGAGCAGTATCGGACAGGGACAGGGAAGGGAACCCCTCCACTTT. This translates into CASSIGQGQGREPLHF. The J gene is TRBJ1-6, the V gene TRBV4-1; 9 bases align to TRBD1. The germline V gene has CDR1 MGHRA and CDR2 YSYEKL. The CDR3 runs 16 residues.

This clonotype was detected only a few times. V is TRBV15 and J is TRBJ1-5; D remains unclear. This CDR3 is built from 19 residues. V dropped 2 bases and J dropped 0 bases, with 20 bases sitting between them. Germline CDR1 reads LNHNV; CDR2 reads YYDKDF (reference sequence). The CDR3 sequence: CATSRRYHRDRSSNQPQHF. The CDR3 DNA follows: TGTGCCACCAGCAGAAGATACCACCGCGATAGGAGTAGCAATCAGCCCCAGCATTTT.

This clonotype occurred many times. The V call is TRBV2, the J call TRBJ1-1; unclear D gene. Trimming took 6 bases from V and 0 from J, leaving 11 bases between them. Germline V lookup: CDR1 SNHLY, CDR2 FYNNEI. This CDR3 comprises 14 residues. The CDR3 coding sequence is TGTGCCAGCAGGGGAGGAGGGATGAACACTGAAGCTTTCTTT. Amino acid sequence: CASRGGGMNTEAFF.

The sample holds many counts of this clonotype. The chain employs TRBV6-2 or TRBV6-3 and TRBJ2-7; TRBD1 matches 11 bases. CDR1 is MNHEY, CDR2 SVGEGT, per germline. The trim removed 4 bases at V and 6 bases at J, leaving 11 bases unmatched. This CDR3 is 16 amino acids long. As DNA, the CDR3 is TGTGCCAGCAGTTCGATTCGGACAGGGGGCTCCCCCGAGCAGTACTTC. It specifies CASSSIRTGGSPEQYF.

This clonotype was found many times. The chain uses TRBV30 and TRBJ1-1; 10 bases agree with TRBD1. The CDR3 is made up of 11 amino acids. Looked up from germline, CDR1 is GTSNPN and CDR2 is SVGIG (reference sequence). The CDR3 sequence: CAGQGGTEAFF. The CDR3 DNA is TGTGCAGGACAGGGGGGCACTGAAGCTTTCTTT. Complete variable domain (other parts from reference TRBV30 and TRBJ1-1): SQTIHQWPATLVQPVGSPLSLECTVEGTSNPNLYWYRQAAGRGLQLLFYSVGIGQISSEVPQNLSASRPQDRQFILSSKKLLLSDSGFYLCAGQGGTEAFFGQGTRLTVV.

This clonotype was observed at least ten times. The V gene is TRBV7-9, the J gene TRBJ2-5, with D tentatively TRBD1 (6 bases). Trimming cost V 6 bases and J 5 bases, with 22 bases left between them. Germline V gene sequence: CDR1 SEHNR, CDR2 FQNEAQ (reference sequence). CDR3 length: 16 amino acids. CDR3 region: CASRQPGPGVSETQYF. The CDR3 DNA reads as TGTGCCAGCAGGCAACCGGGCCCAGGGGTGTCGGAGACCCAGTACTTC.

CDR3: CASGLAEAGTYEQYF. The DNA for the CDR3 is TGTGCTAGTGGTTTGGCGGAGGCAGGGACCTACGAGCAGTACTTC. J is TRBJ2-7 and V is TRBV12-5; D may be TRBD1 or TRBD2 (5 bases each). CDR1 and CDR2 (germline): LGHNT, FRNRAP. Trimming took off 1 base at V and 2 bases at J, with 12 bases between the two ends. There are 15 residues in the CDR3.

The chain employs TRBV5-5 and TRBJ2-2, with a tentative D call TRBD2 (7 bases). With 4 bases removed from V and 0 bases from J, the gap between germline ends came to 16 bases. Germline V gives CDR1 SGHKS, CDR2 YYEKEE (reference sequence). This CDR3 contains 17 residues. Written as DNA, the CDR3 is TGTGCCAGCAGCCCTACAGGGACTACCACGAACACCGGGGAGCTGTTTTTT. Translated, it gives CASSPTGTTTNTGELFF.

This clonotype was seen many times. V gene TRBV12-3 or TRBV12-4 combines with J gene TRBJ2-1; 9 nucleotides align to TRBD1. The CDR3 is 15 amino acids. J lost 7 bases, V lost 5 bases, and 9 bases had no gene match. This CDR3 reads CASSTPGQGLNEQFF. CDR3 bases: TGTGCCAGCAGTACCCCGGGACAGGGCTTAAATGAGCAGTTCTTC.

The chain employs TRBV6-2 or TRBV6-3 and TRBJ2-4, with 7 bases lining up with TRBD2. V was pared by 2 bases and J by 6 bases, with 7 bases of the junction left unmatched. Per the germline V gene, CDR1 is MNHEY and CDR2 is SVGEGT. CDR3 length equals 15 residues. CDR3 DNA sequence: TGTGCCAGCAGTTACCGTCGGCTAGCGGCAAACATTCAGTACTTC. It specifies CASSYRRLAANIQYF.

This clonotype was seen a few times. V is TRBV28 and J is TRBJ2-3, with TRBD2 matching 12 bases. V lost 5 bases and J lost 4; bases outside the gene matches: 10. The length of the CDR3 is 17 residues. The V gene's germline CDR1 is MDHEN and CDR2 SYDVKM. The CDR3 DNA reads as TGTGCCAGCAGTCCCTATCGGACTAGCGGGATGGCAGATACGCAGTATTTT. This gives the protein CASSPYRTSGMADTQYF.